Below are 20 T cell receptor beta chains sequenced from a single sample in a study of CD8 T cells in Susac syndrome. An input of about 0.5 to 1 ug of RNA was subjected to reverse transcription using random hexamers. TCRdb analysed the immunoSEQ multiplex PCR reads with MiXCR anew, one entry per CDR3 protein. Altogether about 120,000 distinct CDR3 sequences are present, less than 95% being singletons, with the ten largest covering 0.095% to 0.15%. The sequencing sample was made of CD4+ T cells from PBMCs. The receptors derive from a human donor with multiple sclerosis.

V usage is TRBV11-1 and J usage is TRBJ2-1; 7 nucleotides align to TRBD2. Germline-derived CDR1 and CDR2 are SGHAT and FQDESV (reference sequence). The junction had 7 bases not matched to a gene; V was cut back by 5 bases and J by 0 bases. The CDR3 loop spans 16 amino acids. CDR3 in amino acids: CASSPSGASSYNEQFF. Here the CDR3 DNA reads TGTGCCAGCAGCCCTAGCGGAGCGAGCTCCTACAATGAGCAGTTCTTC. Filled out from reference TRBV11-1 and TRBJ2-1, the complete variable domain reads EAEVAQSPRYKITEKSQAVAFWCDPISGHATLYWYRQILGQGPELLVQFQDESVVDDSQLPKDRFSAERLKGVDSTLKIQPAELGDSAMYLCASSPSGASSYNEQFFGPGTRLTVL.

The chain uses TRBV6-5 and TRBJ2-7; 9 nucleotides agree with TRBD2. The CDR3 totals 14 residues. The germline V gene encodes CDR1 MNHEY and CDR2 SVGAGI. J was trimmed by 7 bases and V by 1 base; bases with no gene match: 5. The CDR3: CASSYLGLAQEQYF. CDR3 bases: TGTGCCAGCAGTTACTTGGGACTAGCTCAGGAGCAGTACTTC.

The chain joins TRBV10-3 to TRBJ2-7; 12 nucleotides line up with TRBD2. Trimming took 0 bases from V and 3 from J; bases not matched to a gene: 9. This CDR3 contains 18 residues. Germline CDR1 is ENHRY and CDR2 is SYGVKD. The CDR3 DNA reads as TGTGCCATCAGTGAGTCGACGGGGACTAGCGGGCCGGGCTACGAGCAGTACTTC. This translates into CAISESTGTSGPGYEQYF.

This sequence joins TRBV5-6 and TRBJ2-1; TRBD2 aligns across 10 bases. V dropped 3 bases and J dropped 8; count of bases not matched to a gene: 5. Germline assignment: CDR1 SGHDT and CDR2 YYEEEE. The CDR3 is 14 residues long. For the CDR3, the DNA is TGTGCCAGCAGCTACCGTGGGACTAGCGATGAGCAGTTCTTC. This translates into CASSYRGTSDEQFF.

The chain joins TRBV19 to TRBJ1-5, with TRBD1 as a possible D gene (5 bases). The CDR3 spans 13 residues. Per the germline V gene, CDR1 is LNHDA and CDR2 is SQIVND (reference sequence). With 5 bases removed from V and 7 bases from J, the gap between germline ends came to 12 bases. CDR3 nucleotide sequence: TGTGCCAGTAGTGTTCAGGGAGACCAGCCCCAGCATTTT. It translates to CASSVQGDQPQHF.

The chain joins TRBV15 to TRBJ2-5, with D unclear. V was cut by 0 bases and J by 2 bases, with 10 bases left in between. The CDR3 is made up of 15 amino acids. Germline loops: CDR1 LNHNV, CDR2 YYDKDF (reference sequence). The DNA for the CDR3 is TGTGCCACCAGCAGAGATCTTGGATTACAAGAGACCCAGTACTTC. It translates to CATSRDLGLQETQYF.

This clonotype is a singleton in its sample. V and J are TRBV29-1 and TRBJ1-2, with D perhaps TRBD1 (5 bases). From germline, CDR1 is SQVTM and CDR2 ANQGSEA. V was trimmed by 6 bases and J by 5 bases, leaving 19 bases between them. This CDR3 spans 14 amino acids. CDR3 in DNA: TGCAGCGTGGGATGGGGCCCCGGAGGATATGGCTACACCTTC. It yields the protein CSVGWGPGGYGYTF.

The J gene is TRBJ2-7, the V gene TRBV20-1, with a tentative D call TRBD2 (6 bases). This CDR3 contains 16 residues. Germline V gene data show CDR1 as DFQATT and CDR2 as SNEGSKA (reference sequence). Trimming took 6 bases from V and 2 from J, leaving 23 bases between them. CDR3 region: CSASGAEGPSAYEQYF. CDR3 in DNA: TGCAGTGCCAGTGGGGCGGAGGGCCCATCGGCCTACGAGCAGTACTTC.

The V and J genes are TRBV5-1 and TRBJ1-1; no firm D call. The CDR3 is 15 residues long. Trimming removed 0 bases at V and 1 base at J, with 10 bases between. Germline-derived CDR1 and CDR2 are SGHRS and YFSETQ. The CDR3 reads CASSLAKPANTEAFF. CDR3 coding DNA: TGCGCCAGCAGCTTGGCCAAGCCAGCGAACACTGAAGCTTTCTTT.

The gene calls are TRBV12-3 or TRBV12-4 and TRBJ1-1; D gene unclear. With 5 bases removed from V and 3 bases from J, the gap between germline ends came to 7 bases. The CDR3 consists of 12 residues. This CDR3 reads CASSSRDTEAFF. The CDR3 DNA follows: TGTGCCAGCAGTAGCCGGGACACTGAAGCTTTCTTT.

A note on this clonotype: A junction boundary mismatches the germline segment, possibly from a read error. The CDR3 bases are TGCAGCGTTGAAGATCTGAGTCGCTGTGATTTT. This codes for CSVEDLSRCDF. The rearrangement joins TRBV29-1 to TRBJ2-3; D is uncertain. The CDR3 consists of 11 residues. Germline V gives CDR1 SQVTM, CDR2 ANQGSEA.

The rearrangement links TRBV6-1 to TRBJ1-6; D is uncertain. V dropped 5 bases and J dropped 4 bases, with 18 bases sitting between them. In germline, CDR1 is MNHNS, CDR2 SASEGT. CDR3 length: 17 residues. The CDR3 coding sequence is TGTGCCAGCAGTCTAGATCACATTGAGGGATATAATTCACCCCTCCACTTT. Its translation is CASSLDHIEGYNSPLHF.

The chain recombines TRBV28 with TRBJ2-1; D might be TRBD2 (5 bases). Germline values: CDR1 MDHEN, CDR2 SYDVKM. The CDR3 is 13 amino acids. V dropped 7 bases and J dropped 4 bases, with 11 bases sitting between them. The CDR3 DNA reads TGTGCCAGCATTCCCCCGGGGTACAATGAGCAGTTCTTC. It codes for CASIPPGYNEQFF.

V and J are TRBV12-3 or TRBV12-4 and TRBJ1-1, with a weak D call TRBD1 (5 bases). Trimming removed 4 bases from V and 0 bases from J, with 12 bases in between. The CDR3 length is 15 residues. CDR3 protein: CASSSQGTMNTEAFF. As DNA, the CDR3 is TGTGCCAGCAGTTCCCAGGGTACAATGAACACTGAAGCTTTCTTT.

This chain joins TRBV24-1 and TRBJ2-5, with a tentative D call TRBD2 (5 bases). CDR1 and CDR2 (germline): KGHDR, SFDVKD. V lost 3 bases, J lost 5 bases, and 12 bases lay in between. The length of the CDR3 is 14 residues. This chain's CDR3 is CATSDHTSPETQYF. The CDR3 DNA follows: TGTGCCACCAGTGATCATACTAGTCCCGAGACCCAGTACTTC.

The chain combines TRBV7-2 with TRBJ2-4, with TRBD1 identical over 12 bases. V was clipped by 4 bases and J by 0 bases; unmatched bases: 7. This CDR3 contains 18 residues. Germline V gene lookup returns CDR1 SGHTA and CDR2 FQGNSA. CDR3 nucleotides: TGTGCCAGCAGCTCTCGGGACAGGGGGCGGATAGCCAAAAACATTCAGTACTTC. It codes for CASSSRDRGRIAKNIQYF.

V and J are TRBV15 and TRBJ1-1, with D possibly matching TRBD1 (5 bases). V was pared by 1 base and J by 3 bases, with 24 bases between. The germline gives CDR1 LNHNV, CDR2 YYDKDF (reference sequence). CDR3 size: 19 residues. The CDR3 nucleotides are TGTGCCACCAGCAGAGGATTGGCAGGGTTATCCCCCATCGACACTGAAGCTTTCTTT. It encodes CATSRGLAGLSPIDTEAFF.

The CDR3 DNA sequence: TGTGCCAGCAGCACCCACTACGAGCAGTACTTC. It codes for CASSTHYEQYF. The gene calls are TRBV3-1 and TRBJ2-7; D not resolved. Germline V gene sequence: CDR1 LGHDT, CDR2 YNNKEL (reference sequence). The CDR3 covers 11 residues. With 5 bases removed from V and 3 bases from J, the gap between germline ends came to 5 bases.

The chain carries TRBV12-3 or TRBV12-4 and TRBJ2-5, with 9 bases that match TRBD1. There are 15 residues in the CDR3. Trimming cost V 4 bases and J 4 bases; bases outside gene matches: 7. The CDR3 DNA sequence: TGTGCCAGCAGTTACAAACAGGGGGCGGGAGAGACCCAGTACTTC. Its translation: CASSYKQGAGETQYF.

The chain recombines TRBV6-5 with TRBJ1-6; D call uncertain. CDR3 length equals 12 residues. Germline V gene lookup returns CDR1 MNHEY and CDR2 SVGAGI. Trimming left V 2 bases short and J 8 bases short, with 4 bases between. CDR3 DNA: TGTGCCAGCAGTTACGCTGATTCACCCCTCCACTTT. It specifies CASSYADSPLHF.